This T cell receptor (beta chain) was sequenced for a study of T cell responses to AZD1222 COVID-19 vaccine. Study-wide results and caveats: Among spike-specific TCRs, nearly half reportedly target unmutated variant regions.

There are 17 residues in the CDR3. V lost 3 bases and J 4 bases, leaving 18 bases between the germline ends. The germline gives CDR1 KGHSH, CDR2 LQKENI. This clone was seen just once. Antigen unknown. Sequenced by immunoSEQ multiplex PCR; TCRdb stores in-frame clones only, minus some. The table has some 150,000 clones, 80% to 95% seen once. V gene TRBV18 combines with J gene TRBJ1-4; D may be TRBD1 (6 bases). The source material was peripheral blood, sampled on day 0 of AZD1222 vaccination. The sequence was obtained from an adult in good health. The CDR3 DNA reads as TGTGCCAGCTCACCCGTGGGCAGGGGAGGATTTAATGAAAAACTGTTTTTT. This encodes CASSPVGRGGFNEKLFF. The whole variable domain, filled in from reference TRBV18 and TRBJ1-4, reads NAGVMQNPRHLVRRRGQEARLRCSPMKGHSHVYWYRQLPEEGLKFMVYLQKENIIDESGMPKERFSAEFPKEGPSILRIQQVVRGDSAAYFCASSPVGRGGFNEKLFFGSGTQLSVL.